This record covers a single T cell receptor beta chain. This entry belongs to a study of blood T cell repertoires in COVID-19. Study-wide context: PBMCs, B-cell-depleted T cells, or T cells were the source of the cDNA or gDNA that made up the material.

Per the authors' pipeline: For nucleated cells, counts were estimated from reference gene primer amplification. This table comes from immunoSEQ multiplex PCR, and its TCRdb copy is limited to in-frame clones, with some not included. That table furnishes V, J and clone size, whereas the DNA furnished D and trimming. The sample includes about 300,000 clones, roughly 89% of them seen just once. Germline CDR1 reads SGHTA; CDR2 reads FQGNSA. The CDR3 consists of 16 residues. Trimming pared 5 bases from V and 5 bases from J, leaving 18 bases between. Exposed enrollees had met someone with a PCR-confirmed or clinician-diagnosed COVID-19 case at some point within the 2 weeks before study entry.

The TCR was taken from a woman aged 45-60 years who had been exposed to COVID-19. Material: PBMCs or T cells enriched from blood (not recorded which). The chain has TRBV7-2 and TRBJ2-2; D perhaps matches TRBD1 (5 bases). The CDR3 here is CASSKDRAKQTGELFF. The CDR3 nucleotides read TGTGCCAGCAGCAAAGACAGAGCCAAACAAACCGGGGAGCTGTTTTTT.